The T cell receptor beta chain described here comes from a study of human T cells and chemical hapten exposure. Study details: On the upper back, patch tests were applied with 0.01% DPC and read at 6 days.

This CDR3 spans 15 amino acids. CDR1 and CDR2 (germline): DFQATT, SNEGSKA (reference sequence). Trimming pared 3 bases from V and 4 bases from J, leaving 19 bases between. Time point of the sample: patch test 3, about 24 weeks after DPC sensitization. Treatment in this sample: therapeutic diphenylcyclopropenone sensitization with weekly scalp DPC. TCRdb called the RACE reads again in MiXCR, with one record for every CDR3 protein. The sample has 95,000 to 150,000 distinct CDR3 sequences; 11% are singletons. The chain couples TRBV20-1 to TRBJ2-7; D assignment may be TRBD1 or TRBD2 (7 bases each). This TCR was recovered from a woman aged 50 to 65 with alopecia areata. Some clones in this sample may be carry-over from other donors' samples. The source material was whole blood, sampled in connection with sensitization to the hapten diphenylcyclopropenone (DPC). CDR3 bases: TGCAGTGCTAGCCCAGGGGGAGGGCCTATTTACGAGCAGTACTTC. Translating it yields CSASPGGGPIYEQYF.